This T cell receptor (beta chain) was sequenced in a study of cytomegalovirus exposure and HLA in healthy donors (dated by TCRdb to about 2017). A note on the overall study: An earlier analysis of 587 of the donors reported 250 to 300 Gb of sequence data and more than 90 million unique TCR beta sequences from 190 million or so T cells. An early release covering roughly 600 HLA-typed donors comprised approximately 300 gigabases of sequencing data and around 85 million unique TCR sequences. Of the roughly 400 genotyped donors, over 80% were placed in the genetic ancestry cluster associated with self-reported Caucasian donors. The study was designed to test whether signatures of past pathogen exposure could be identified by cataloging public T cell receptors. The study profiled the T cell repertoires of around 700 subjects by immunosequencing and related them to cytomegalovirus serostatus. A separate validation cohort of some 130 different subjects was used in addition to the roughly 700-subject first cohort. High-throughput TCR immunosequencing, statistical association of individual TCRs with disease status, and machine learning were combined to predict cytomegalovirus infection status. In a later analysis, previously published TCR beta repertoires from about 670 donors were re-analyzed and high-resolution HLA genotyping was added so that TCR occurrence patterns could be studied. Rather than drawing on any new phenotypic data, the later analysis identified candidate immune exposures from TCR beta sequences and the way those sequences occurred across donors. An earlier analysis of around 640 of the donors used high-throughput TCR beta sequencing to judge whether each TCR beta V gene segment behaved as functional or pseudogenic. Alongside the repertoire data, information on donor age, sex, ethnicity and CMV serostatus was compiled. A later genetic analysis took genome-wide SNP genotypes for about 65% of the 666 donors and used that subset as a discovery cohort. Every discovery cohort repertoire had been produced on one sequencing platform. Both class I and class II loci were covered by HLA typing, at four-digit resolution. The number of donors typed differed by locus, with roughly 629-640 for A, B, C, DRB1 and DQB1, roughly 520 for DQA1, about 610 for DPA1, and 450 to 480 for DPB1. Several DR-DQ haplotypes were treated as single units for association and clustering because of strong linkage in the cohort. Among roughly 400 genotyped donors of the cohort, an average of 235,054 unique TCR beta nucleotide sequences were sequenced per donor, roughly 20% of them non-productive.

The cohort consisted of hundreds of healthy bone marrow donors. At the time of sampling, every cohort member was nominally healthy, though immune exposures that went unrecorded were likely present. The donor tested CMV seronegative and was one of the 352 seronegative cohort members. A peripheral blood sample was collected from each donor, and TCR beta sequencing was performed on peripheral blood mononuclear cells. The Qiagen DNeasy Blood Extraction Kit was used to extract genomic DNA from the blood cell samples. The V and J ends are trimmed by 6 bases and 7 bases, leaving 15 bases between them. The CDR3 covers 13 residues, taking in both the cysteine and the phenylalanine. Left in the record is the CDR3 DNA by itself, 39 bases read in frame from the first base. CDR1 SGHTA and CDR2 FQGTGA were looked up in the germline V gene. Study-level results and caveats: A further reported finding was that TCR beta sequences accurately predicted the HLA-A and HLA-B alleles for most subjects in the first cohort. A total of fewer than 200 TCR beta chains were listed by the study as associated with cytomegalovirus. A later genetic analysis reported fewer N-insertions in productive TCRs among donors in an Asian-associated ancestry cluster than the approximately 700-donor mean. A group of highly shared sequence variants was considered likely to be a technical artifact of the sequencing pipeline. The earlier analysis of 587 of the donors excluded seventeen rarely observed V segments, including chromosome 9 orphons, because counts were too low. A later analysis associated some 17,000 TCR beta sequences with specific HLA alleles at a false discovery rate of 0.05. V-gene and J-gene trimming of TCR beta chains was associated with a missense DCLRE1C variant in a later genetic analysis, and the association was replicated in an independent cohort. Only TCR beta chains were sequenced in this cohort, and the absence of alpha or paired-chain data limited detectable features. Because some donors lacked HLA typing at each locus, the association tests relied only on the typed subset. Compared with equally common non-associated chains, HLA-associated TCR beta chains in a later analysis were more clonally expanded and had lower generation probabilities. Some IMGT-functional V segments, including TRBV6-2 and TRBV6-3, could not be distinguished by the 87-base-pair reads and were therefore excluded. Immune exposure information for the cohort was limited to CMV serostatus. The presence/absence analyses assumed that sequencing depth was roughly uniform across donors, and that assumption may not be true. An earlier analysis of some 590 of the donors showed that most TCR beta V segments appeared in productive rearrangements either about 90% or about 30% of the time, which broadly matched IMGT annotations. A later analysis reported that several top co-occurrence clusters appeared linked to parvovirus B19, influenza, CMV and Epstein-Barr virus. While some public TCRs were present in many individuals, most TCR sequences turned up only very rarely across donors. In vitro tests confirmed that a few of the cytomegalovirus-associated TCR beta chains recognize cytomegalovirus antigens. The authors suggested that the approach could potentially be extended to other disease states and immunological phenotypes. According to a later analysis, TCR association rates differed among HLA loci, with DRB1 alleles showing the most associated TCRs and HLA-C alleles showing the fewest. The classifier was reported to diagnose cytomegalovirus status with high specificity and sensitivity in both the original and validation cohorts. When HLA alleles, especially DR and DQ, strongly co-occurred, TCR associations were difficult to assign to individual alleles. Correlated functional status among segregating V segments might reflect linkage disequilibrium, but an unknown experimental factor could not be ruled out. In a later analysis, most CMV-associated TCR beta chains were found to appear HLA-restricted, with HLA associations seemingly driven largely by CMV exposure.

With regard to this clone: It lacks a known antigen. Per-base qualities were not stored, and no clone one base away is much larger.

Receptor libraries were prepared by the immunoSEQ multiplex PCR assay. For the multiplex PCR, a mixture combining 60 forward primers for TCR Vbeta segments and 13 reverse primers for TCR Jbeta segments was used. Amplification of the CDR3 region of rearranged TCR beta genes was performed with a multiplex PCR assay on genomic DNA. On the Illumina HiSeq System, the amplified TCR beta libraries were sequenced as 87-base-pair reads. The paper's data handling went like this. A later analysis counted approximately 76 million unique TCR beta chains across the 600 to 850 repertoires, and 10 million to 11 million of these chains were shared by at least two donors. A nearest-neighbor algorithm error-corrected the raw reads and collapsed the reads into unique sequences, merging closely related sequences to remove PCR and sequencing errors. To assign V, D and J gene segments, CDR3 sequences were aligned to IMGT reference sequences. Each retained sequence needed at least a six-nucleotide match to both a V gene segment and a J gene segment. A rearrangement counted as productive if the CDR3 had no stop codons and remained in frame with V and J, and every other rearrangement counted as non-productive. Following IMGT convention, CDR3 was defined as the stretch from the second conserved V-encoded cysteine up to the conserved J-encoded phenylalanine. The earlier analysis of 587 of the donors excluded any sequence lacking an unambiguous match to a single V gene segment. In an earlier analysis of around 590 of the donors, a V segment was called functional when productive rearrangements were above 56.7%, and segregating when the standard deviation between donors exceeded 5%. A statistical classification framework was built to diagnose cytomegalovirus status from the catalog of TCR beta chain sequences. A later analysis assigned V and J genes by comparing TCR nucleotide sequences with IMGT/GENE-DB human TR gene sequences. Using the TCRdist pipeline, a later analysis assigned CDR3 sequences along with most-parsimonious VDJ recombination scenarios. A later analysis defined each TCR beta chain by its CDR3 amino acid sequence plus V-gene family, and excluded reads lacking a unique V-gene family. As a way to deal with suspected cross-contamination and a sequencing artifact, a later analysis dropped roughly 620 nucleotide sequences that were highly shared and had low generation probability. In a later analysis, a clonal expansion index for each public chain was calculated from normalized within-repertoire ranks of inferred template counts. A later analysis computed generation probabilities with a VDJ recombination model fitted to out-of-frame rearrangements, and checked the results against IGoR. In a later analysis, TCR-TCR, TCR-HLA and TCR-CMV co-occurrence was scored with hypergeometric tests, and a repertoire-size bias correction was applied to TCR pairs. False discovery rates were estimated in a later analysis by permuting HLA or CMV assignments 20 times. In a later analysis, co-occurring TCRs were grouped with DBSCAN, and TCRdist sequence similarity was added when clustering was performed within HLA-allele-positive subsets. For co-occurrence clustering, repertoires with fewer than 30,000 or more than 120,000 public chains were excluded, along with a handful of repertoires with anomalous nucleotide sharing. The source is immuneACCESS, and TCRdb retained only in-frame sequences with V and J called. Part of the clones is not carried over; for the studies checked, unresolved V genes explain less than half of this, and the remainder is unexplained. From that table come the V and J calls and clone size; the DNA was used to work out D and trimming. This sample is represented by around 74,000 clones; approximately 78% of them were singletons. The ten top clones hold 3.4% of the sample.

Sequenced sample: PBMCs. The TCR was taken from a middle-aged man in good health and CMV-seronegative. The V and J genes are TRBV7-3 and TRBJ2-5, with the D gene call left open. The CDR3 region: CASSPLRVGTQYF. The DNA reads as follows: TGTGCCAGCAGTCCCCTCCGGGTCGGGACCCAGTACTTC.